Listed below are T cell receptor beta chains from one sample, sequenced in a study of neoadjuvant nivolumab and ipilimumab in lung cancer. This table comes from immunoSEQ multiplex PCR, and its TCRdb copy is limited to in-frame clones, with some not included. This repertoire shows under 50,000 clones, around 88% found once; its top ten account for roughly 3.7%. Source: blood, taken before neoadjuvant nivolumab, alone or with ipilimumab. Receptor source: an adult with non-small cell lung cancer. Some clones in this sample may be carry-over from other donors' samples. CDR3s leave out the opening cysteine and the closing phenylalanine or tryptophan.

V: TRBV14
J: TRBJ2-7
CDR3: ASSHYGQAEQY

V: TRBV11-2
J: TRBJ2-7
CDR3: ASSPALAGDYEQY

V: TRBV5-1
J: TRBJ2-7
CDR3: ASSSRRGGTFYYEQY

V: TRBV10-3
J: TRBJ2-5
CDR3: AIRSDRVETQY

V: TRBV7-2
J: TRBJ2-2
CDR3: ASSRWAGPTGTGELF

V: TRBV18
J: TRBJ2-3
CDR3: ASSPGTGPSDTQY

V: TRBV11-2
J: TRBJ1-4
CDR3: ASSLGGVGEKLF

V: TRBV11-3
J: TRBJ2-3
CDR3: ASSSGLTDTQY

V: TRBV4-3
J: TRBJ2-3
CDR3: ASSQVYTDTQY

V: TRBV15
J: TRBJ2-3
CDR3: ATSKGGLAGGKDTQY

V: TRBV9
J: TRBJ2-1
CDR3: ASSLAPSSYNEQF

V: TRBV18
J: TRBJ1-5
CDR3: ASSLKQGSEPQH

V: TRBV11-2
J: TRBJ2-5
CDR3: ASSSDRGRETQY

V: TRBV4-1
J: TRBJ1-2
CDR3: ASSLMASETNYGYT

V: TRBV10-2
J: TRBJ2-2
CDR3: ASRGTANTGELF

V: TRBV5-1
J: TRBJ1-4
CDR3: ASSGDLRANEKLF